This is a list of T cell receptor beta chains from one sample in a study of T cell changes during pregnancy in multiple sclerosis. Profiling relied on immunoSEQ multiplex PCR, and the TCRdb table lists in-frame clones only, not all of them. This table holds about 72,000 clones, about nine tenths found once. The input for sequencing was peripheral blood, taken in the third trimester of pregnancy. All receptors come from a female donor in good health, enrolled as a control in a pregnancy study. CDR3s include the opening cysteine and the closing phenylalanine or tryptophan. The D gene is left open where the match is weak. For some rows the clone size is stated as once, few or many, or as a class when expanded; others skip it.

abundance	v_gene	j_gene	d_gene	CDR3aa	CDR3nt
NA	TRBV27	TRBJ2-1	NA	CASSLSGGSYNEQFF	TGTGCCAGCAGTTTATCCGGGGGTTCCTACAATGAGCAGTTCTTC
NA	TRBV5-6	TRBJ1-1	NA	CASSFRTLAGFENTEAFF	TGTGCCAGCAGCTTCCGGACACTTGCCGGGTTTGAAAACACTGAAGCTTTCTTT
NA	TRBV19	TRBJ2-3	NA	CASSIAGGGSDTQYF	TGTGCCAGTAGTATAGCCGGAGGGGGCAGTGATACGCAGTATTTT
few	TRBV7-2	TRBJ2-2	TRBD2	CASSWTSGGTGELFF	TGTGCCAGCAGCTGGACTAGCGGGGGAACCGGGGAGCTGTTTTTT
NA	TRBV5-4	TRBJ2-7	NA	CASSSTASYEQYF	TGTGCCAGCAGCTCGACTGCCTCCTACGAGCAGTACTTC
NA	TRBV6-1	TRBJ2-2	TRBD1	CASKRTGNTGELFF	TGTGCCAGCAAGAGGACAGGGAACACCGGGGAGCTGTTTTTT
NA	TRBV5-5	TRBJ1-5	NA	CASSFINSNQPQHF	TGTGCCAGCAGCTTCATCAATAGCAATCAGCCCCAGCATTTT
NA	TRBV19	TRBJ1-6	NA	CASSPPGWDSDSPLHF	TGTGCCAGTAGTCCGCCAGGGTGGGACTCGGATTCACCCCTCCACTTT
NA	TRBV7-8	TRBJ1-2	NA	CASSLVGGGGDYGYTF	TGTGCCAGCAGCTTAGTAGGCGGGGGAGGAGACTATGGCTACACCTTC
NA	TRBV19	TRBJ1-1	NA	CASSWGGTEAFF	TGTGCCAGTAGTTGGGGGGGGACTGAAGCTTTCTTT
NA	TRBV6-5	TRBJ1-4	NA	CASSRGGGAEKLFF	TGTGCCAGCAGCCGCGGGGGGGGTGCTGAAAAACTGTTTTTT
NA	TRBV6-1	TRBJ2-1	TRBD2	CASSDRLAGLSGEQFF	TGTGCCAGCAGTGACCGACTAGCGGGGCTCTCCGGTGAGCAGTTCTTC
NA	TRBV5-5	TRBJ1-2	TRBD1	CASSLGAGDRVYGYTF	TGTGCCAGCAGCTTGGGGGCCGGGGACAGGGTGTATGGCTACACCTTC
NA	TRBV28	TRBJ1-5	NA	CASSEGGLSNQPQHF	TGTGCCAGCAGTGAGGGGGGGCTAAGCAATCAGCCCCAGCATTTT
NA	TRBV18	TRBJ2-5	NA	CASSPQLQETQYF	TGTGCCAGCTCACCACAGCTCCAAGAGACCCAGTACTTC
NA	TRBV5-1	TRBJ2-3	TRBD1	CASSLTGGSNADTQYF	TGCGCCAGCAGCTTGACAGGGGGCTCTAACGCAGATACGCAGTATTTT
NA	TRBV7-9	TRBJ1-3	NA	CASSDTGSSGNTIYF	TGTGCCAGCAGCGACACAGGATCTTCTGGAAACACCATATATTTT
once	TRBV13	TRBJ2-7	NA	CASSFGTSPPYEQYF	TGTGCCAGCAGCTTTGGTACTAGCCCTCCCTACGAGCAGTACTTC
NA	TRBV14	TRBJ1-6	TRBD1	CASSQENRGKSPLHF	TGTGCCAGCAGCCAAGAGAACAGGGGGAAATCACCCCTCCACTTT
NA	TRBV7-2	TRBJ2-7	NA	CASSYAAGSYEQYF	TGTGCCAGCAGCTACGCTGCGGGCTCCTACGAGCAGTACTTC
once	TRBV18	TRBJ2-3	TRBD2	CASSPRREGGGDTQYF	TGTGCCAGCTCACCTCGGCGGGAGGGCGGTGGAGATACGCAGTATTTT
once	TRBV7-2	TRBJ1-4	NA	CASSPRTADNEKLFF	TGTGCCAGCAGCCCGCGGACAGCAGATAATGAAAAACTGTTTTTT
NA	TRBV7-2	TRBJ1-6	NA	CASSLDPGPDSPLHF	TGTGCCAGCAGCTTAGATCCAGGGCCTGATTCACCCCTCCACTTT
NA	TRBV11-2	TRBJ2-7	TRBD2	CASSYTSGSSYEQYF	TGTGCCAGCAGCTACACTAGCGGTAGCTCCTACGAGCAGTACTTC
NA	TRBV2	TRBJ1-3	NA	CASSLTDNRENTIYF	TGTGCCAGCAGTCTAACCGACAACCGGGAAAACACCATATATTTT
once	TRBV27	TRBJ2-7	TRBD1	CASSSNPQGAGEQYF	TGTGCCAGCAGTTCCAACCCGCAGGGGGCAGGTGAGCAGTACTTC
NA	TRBV2	TRBJ2-3	NA	CASSGTITGISATDTQYF	TGTGCCAGCAGCGGAACTATTACAGGGATCTCCGCCACAGATACGCAGTATTTT
NA	TRBV6-6	TRBJ1-3	NA	CASSYPRVSGNTIYF	TGTGCCAGCAGTTACCCCAGGGTCTCCGGAAACACCATATATTTT
few	TRBV28	TRBJ1-6	NA	CASRTVGRMALHF	TGTGCCAGCAGGACGGTGGGGCGAATGGCCCTCCACTTT